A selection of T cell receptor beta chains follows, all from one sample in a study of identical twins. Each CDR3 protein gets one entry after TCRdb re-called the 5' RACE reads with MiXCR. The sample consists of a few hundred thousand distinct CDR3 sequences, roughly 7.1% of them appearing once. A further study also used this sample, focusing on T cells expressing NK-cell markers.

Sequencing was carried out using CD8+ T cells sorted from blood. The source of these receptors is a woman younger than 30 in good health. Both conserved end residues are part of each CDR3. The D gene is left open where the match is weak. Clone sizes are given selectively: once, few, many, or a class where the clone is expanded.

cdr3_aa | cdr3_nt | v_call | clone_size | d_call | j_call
CASSKRETQYF | TGTGCCAGCAGCAAACGAGAGACCCAGTACTTC | TRBV12-3/TRBV12-4 | NA | NA | TRBJ2-5
CASSGPLPGIKKTQYF | TGTGCCAGCAGTGGCCCTCTCCCGGGAATTAAAAAGACCCAGTACTTC | TRBV2 | many | NA | TRBJ2-5
CASSFIGSLTDTQYF | TGTGCCAGCAGCTTTATAGGGTCCCTCACAGATACGCAGTATTTT | TRBV11-2 | few | NA | TRBJ2-3
CSAAEGVPLHF | TGCAGTGCAGCAGAGGGGGTACCCCTCCACTTT | TRBV20-1 | many | NA | TRBJ1-6
CASSFGGGAGETQYF | TGTGCCAGCAGTTTTGGCGGGGGGGCCGGGGAGACCCAGTACTTC | TRBV27 | many | TRBD2 | TRBJ2-5
CASRGRGYDQPQHF | TGTGCCAGCAGGGGCAGGGGGTATGATCAGCCCCAGCATTTT | TRBV12-3/TRBV12-4 | NA | TRBD1 | TRBJ1-5
CASSFRFSGELFF | TGTGCCAGCAGCTTCCGGTTTTCCGGGGAGCTGTTTTTT | TRBV9 | few | NA | TRBJ2-2
CSATTGAYEQYF | TGCAGTGCTACTACAGGGGCCTACGAGCAGTACTTC | TRBV20-1 | few | TRBD1 | TRBJ2-7
CASSYLWGANVLTF | TGTGCCAGCAGTTATTTGTGGGGGGCCAACGTCCTGACTTTC | TRBV6-5 | few | NA | TRBJ2-6
CASSSVTLAGGRGEQFF | TGTGCCAGCAGCTCCGTAACACTAGCGGGAGGCCGGGGTGAGCAGTTCTTC | TRBV6-1 | NA | TRBD2 | TRBJ2-1
CASSLGRTAYEQYF | TGTGCCAGCAGCTTAGGCCGGACAGCCTACGAGCAGTACTTC | TRBV13 | few | NA | TRBJ2-7
CASSVQPGQRTYEQYF | TGTGCCAGCAGTGTACAACCGGGACAGCGAACCTACGAGCAGTACTTC | TRBV27 | few | TRBD1 | TRBJ2-7
CSANKESYEQYF | TGCAGTGCTAACAAAGAGTCCTACGAGCAGTACTTC | TRBV20-1 | few | NA | TRBJ2-7
CASSYARGPETQYF | TGTGCCAGCAGTTACGCAAGGGGTCCGGAGACCCAGTACTTC | TRBV6-5 | NA | NA | TRBJ2-5
CASSVFWGPPPNEQYF | TGTGCCAGCAGCGTCTTTTGGGGGCCGCCCCCCAACGAGCAGTACTTC | TRBV5-6 | NA | NA | TRBJ2-7
CASSGLGGNDQFF | TGTGCCAGCAGTGGACTTGGGGGCAATGATCAGTTCTTC | TRBV9 | NA | NA | TRBJ2-1
CASSPLSGARDNEQFF | TGTGCCAGCAGCCCACTTAGCGGGGCAAGAGACAATGAGCAGTTCTTC | TRBV11-2 | many | TRBD2 | TRBJ2-1
CSARDLAGGPGETQYF | TGCAGTGCTAGAGATCTGGCGGGGGGGCCAGGAGAGACCCAGTACTTC | TRBV20-1 | few | TRBD2 | TRBJ2-5
CASSRSETQYF | TGTGCCAGCAGCCGTAGCGAGACCCAGTACTTC | TRBV7-2 | few | NA | TRBJ2-5
CASSEDVGYYGYTF | TGCGCCAGCAGTGAAGATGTCGGGTACTATGGCTACACCTTC | TRBV10-2 | few | NA | TRBJ1-2
CAWLRQGYYGYTF | TGTGCCTGGCTAAGACAGGGCTACTATGGCTACACCTTC | TRBV30 | few | TRBD1 | TRBJ1-2
CAWRGDIPTDTQYF | TGTGCCTGGAGGGGAGACATACCCACAGATACGCAGTATTTT | TRBV30 | few | NA | TRBJ2-3
CASSISNRGPGANVLTF | TGTGCCAGCAGTATAAGTAACAGGGGACCCGGGGCCAACGTCCTGACTTTC | TRBV2 | NA | TRBD1 | TRBJ2-6
CASSYPGTGELFF | TGCGCCAGCAGTTACCCAGGGACCGGGGAGCTGTTTTTT | TRBV10-1 | few | NA | TRBJ2-2
CASSVGTGAGNTIYF | TGTGCCAGCAGCGTAGGGACAGGGGCTGGAAACACCATATATTTT | TRBV9 | many | TRBD1 | TRBJ1-3
CASSQQIRETVEQFF | TGCGCCAGCAGCCAGCAGATCAGGGAGACGGTTGAGCAGTTCTTC | TRBV4-3 | many | NA | TRBJ2-1
CASSYSVRTGELFF | TGTGCCAGCAGTTACTCAGTGCGCACCGGGGAGCTGTTTTTT | TRBV6-5 | NA | NA | TRBJ2-2
CASSAGSNYGYTF | TGTGCCAGCAGCGCGGGATCTAACTATGGCTACACCTTC | TRBV5-6 | few | NA | TRBJ1-2
CACEHLGGATDTQYF | TGTGCCTGCGAACATCTAGGGGGCGCGACAGATACGCAGTATTTT | TRBV30 | NA | TRBD1 | TRBJ2-3
CATSNLKSTEAFF | TGTGCCACCAGCAACCTAAAGAGCACTGAAGCTTTCTTT | TRBV12-3/TRBV12-4 | few | NA | TRBJ1-1
CASGLSQPQHF | TGTGCTAGTGGTTTGTCTCAGCCCCAGCATTTT | TRBV12-5 | many | NA | TRBJ1-5
CASSQVGQEEAFF | TGCGCCAGCAGCCAAGTAGGGCAGGAGGAAGCTTTCTTT | TRBV4-1 | many | NA | TRBJ1-1
CASNEPGQGSEAFF | TGTGCCAGCAATGAACCGGGACAGGGCTCTGAAGCTTTCTTT | TRBV2 | few | TRBD1 | TRBJ1-1
CASKPQGNHEQYF | TGTGCCAGCAAACCCCAGGGAAACCACGAGCAGTACTTC | TRBV6-1 | many | NA | TRBJ2-7
CASSQVGGNNEQFF | TGCGCCAGCAGCCAAGTAGGGGGGAACAATGAGCAGTTCTTC | TRBV4-3 | few | NA | TRBJ2-1
CASSVFGTGFGNTIYF | TGTGCCAGCAGCGTTTTCGGGACAGGGTTTGGAAACACCATATATTTT | TRBV5-4 | few | TRBD1 | TRBJ1-3
CASRGQGAPYNEQFF | TGCGCCAGCAGGGGTCAGGGGGCGCCCTACAATGAGCAGTTCTTC | TRBV4-1 | NA | TRBD1 | TRBJ2-1
CSVPIGTTYNEQFF | TGCAGCGTCCCGATCGGGACTACCTACAATGAGCAGTTCTTC | TRBV29-1 | many | TRBD2 | TRBJ2-1
CASSADSLAWDEQFF | TGTGCCAGCAGCGCCGATTCACTAGCTTGGGATGAGCAGTTCTTC | TRBV6-2/TRBV6-3 | many | NA | TRBJ2-1
CSVISVNTEAFF | TGCAGCGTTATCAGCGTAAACACTGAAGCTTTCTTT | TRBV29-1 | many | NA | TRBJ1-1
CASSVEGGAGNEQFF | TGTGCCAGCAGCGTAGAGGGGGGGGCCGGCAATGAGCAGTTCTTC | TRBV7-8 | NA | NA | TRBJ2-1
CASSQVLGTAYEQYF | TGCGCCAGCAGCCAAGTATTGGGGACGGCCTACGAGCAGTACTTC | TRBV4-3 | many | NA | TRBJ2-7
CASSSPGQKSYGYTF | TGTGCCAGCAGCTCACCGGGACAAAAGTCCTATGGCTACACCTTC | TRBV7-9 | many | NA | TRBJ1-2
CASSLGQSVGGQYF | TGTGCCAGCAGCTTGGGGCAGTCCGTTGGAGGGCAGTACTTC | TRBV5-6 | NA | NA | TRBJ2-7
CASSEALIQETQYF | TGTGCCAGCAGTGAAGCGCTCATACAAGAGACCCAGTACTTC | TRBV2 | few | NA | TRBJ2-5
CASSETQGASRKTQYF | TGTGCCAGCAGCGAGACGCAGGGGGCAAGTAGGAAGACCCAGTACTTC | TRBV5-6 | NA | TRBD1 | TRBJ2-5
CASSQDSGSPLHF | TGCGCCAGCAGCCAAGATTCCGGGTCACCCCTCCACTTT | TRBV4-3 | few | NA | TRBJ1-6
CASSRLAGARDTQYF | TGTGCCAGCAGCCGACTAGCGGGAGCACGAGATACGCAGTATTTT | TRBV14 | NA | TRBD2 | TRBJ2-3
CASSLGRANYGYTF | TGTGCCAGCAGTTTAGGAAGAGCTAACTATGGCTACACCTTC | TRBV27 | few | NA | TRBJ1-2
CASSSQNQPQHF | TGTGCCAGCAGCTCCCAGAATCAGCCCCAGCATTTT | TRBV7-9 | many | NA | TRBJ1-5
CSAPDDDRARGYTF | TGCAGTGCCCCAGACGACGACAGGGCAAGAGGCTACACCTTC | TRBV20-1 | NA | TRBD1 | TRBJ1-2
CASSRPGGWITGELFF | TGTGCCAGCAGTCGTCCAGGGGGCTGGATTACCGGGGAGCTGTTTTTT | TRBV27 | NA | TRBD1 | TRBJ2-2
CASSATGLGYTF | TGTGCCAGCAGCGCGACAGGGTTGGGCTACACCTTC | TRBV7-9 | few | TRBD1 | TRBJ1-2